This record covers a single T cell receptor beta chain. This entry comes from a study of beta chain features in type 1 diabetes. The CDR3 extends over 14 amino acids. Germline loops: CDR1 SGHAT, CDR2 FQNNGV. J was trimmed by 5 bases and V by 5 bases; bases with no gene match: 1. The investigators reverse transcribed all of the isolated RNA, so they sequenced expressed TCRB transcripts. Profiling relied on immunoSEQ multiplex PCR, and the TCRdb table lists in-frame clones only, not all of them. The table includes more than 110,000 clones, about 7% detected once. The specimen sequenced was central memory CD4+ T cells from blood. V and J are TRBV11-2 and TRBJ2-5, with 14 bases identical to TRBD2. The TCR originated in a young woman in good health. The CDR3 loop is CASSGTSGSETQYF. CDR3 coding DNA: TGTGCCAGCAGCGGGACTAGCGGGAGCGAGACCCAGTACTTC.